This T cell receptor beta chain derives from a study of cytomegalovirus exposure and HLA in healthy donors. As for the study in general: HLA-typed donors were the source of approximately 86 million unique TCRs held in an early data release. Whole-study results and caveats: When presence/absence was analysed, sequencing depth was taken to be roughly uniform across donors. TCR beta sequences reportedly predicted most subjects' HLA-A and HLA-B alleles accurately. A later analysis associated 16,000 or so TCR beta sequences with HLA alleles at a 0.05 false discovery rate.

Worth noting for this clone: What it binds is not known.

The PCR used 60 Vbeta and 13 Jbeta primers. TCRdb keeps only in-frame clones here, not all; method: immunoSEQ multiplex PCR. This sample has about 77,000 clones; 60% to 80% occur once, and the top ten carry roughly 7.2%. This clonotype was obtained from a woman aged 35 to 49 in good health and CMV-seronegative. Sample: PBMCs.

CDR3 region: CASSGYSGRAGTGELFF. Here the CDR3 DNA reads TGTGCCAGCAGCGGATATAGCGGGAGGGCGGGCACCGGGGAGCTGTTTTTT. This chain connects TRBV7-2 to TRBJ2-2; 11 bases line up with TRBD2. Germline CDR1 SGHTA, CDR2 FQGNSA. The CDR3 loop spans 17 amino acids. After removal of 5 bases from V and 4 bases from J, the junction contained 9 bases not matched to a gene.